One and the same sample provided the 25 T cell receptor beta chains below, sequenced in a study of cytomegalovirus exposure and HLA in healthy donors. Primers included in the PCR were 60 Vbeta and 13 Jbeta primers. Generated by immunoSEQ multiplex PCR, the TCRdb table keeps only in-frame clones and is missing some. The data hold over 200,000 clones, with about three quarters observed a single time. The material sequenced was PBMCs. The source is a woman aged 55 to 70 in good health and CMV-seropositive.

This chain uses TRBV18 with TRBJ1-2, with a tentative D call TRBD1 (5 bases). Germline V gives CDR1 KGHSH, CDR2 LQKENI. This CDR3 is built from 14 residues. With 6 bases removed from V and 2 bases from J, the gap between germline ends came to 13 bases. This CDR3 reads CASSQGSPNYGYTF. The CDR3 bases are TGTGCCAGCTCGCAGGGAAGCCCCAACTATGGCTACACCTTC.

The V call is TRBV7-8, the J call TRBJ2-5, with 12 bases fitting TRBD2. Germline lookup yields CDR1 SGHVS and CDR2 FQNEAQ. Trimming removed 3 bases from V and 5 bases from J; junction bases left unmatched: 4. The CDR3 spans 15 residues. The CDR3 reads CASSFGGTSGETQYF. Written as DNA, the CDR3 is TGTGCCAGCAGCTTCGGGGGGACTAGCGGGGAGACCCAGTACTTC.

In this sample, this clone turned up once. The rearrangement joins TRBV28 to TRBJ1-4; D is undetermined. Trimming took 8 bases from V and 1 from J, leaving 5 bases between them. Germline CDR1 reads MDHEN; CDR2 reads SYDVKM. The CDR3 runs to 12 residues. Here the CDR3 reads CASRVTNEKLFF. CDR3 sequence (DNA): TGTGCCAGCCGAGTAACTAATGAAAAACTGTTTTTT.

This clone was recorded only once. The chain combines TRBV10-3 with TRBJ2-5; 7 bases agree with TRBD2. From germline, CDR1 is ENHRY and CDR2 SYGVKD. The V and J ends lost 3 bases and 1 base, in that order; junction bases with no gene match: 8. The CDR3 runs to 16 residues. CDR3 DNA: TGTGCCATCAGTGATTTGGAGGGAGGGTTCCAAGAGACCCAGTACTTC. Encoded protein: CAISDLEGGFQETQYF.

The chain joins TRBV5-1 to TRBJ2-3; 9 bases fit TRBD2. The trim removed 4 bases at V and 1 base at J, leaving 7 bases unmatched. CDR3 size: 16 residues. CDR1 and CDR2 (germline): SGHRS, YFSETQ. CDR3 nucleotides: TGCGCCAGCAGCGACCTTGTAGCGGGGGGCACAGATACGCAGTATTTT. It encodes CASSDLVAGGTDTQYF.

Remarks on this clone: Other DNA sequences in the sample encode the same CDR3. The chain is built from TRBV6-5 and TRBJ1-1; possibly TRBD1 for D (5 bases). V was pared by 0 bases and J by 4 bases, with 6 bases between. Germline V CDR1 and CDR2: MNHEY, SVGAGI. This CDR3 is built from 13 residues. CDR3 nucleotide sequence: TGTGCCAGCAGTTACTCCACAGGCACTGAAGCTTTCTTT. It specifies CASSYSTGTEAFF.

This chain links TRBV5-1 with TRBJ1-6, with 7 bases matching TRBD1. V trimming: 7 bases; J trimming: 7 bases; junction bases outside the gene matches: 8. The CDR3 loop spans 14 amino acids. The V gene's germline CDR1 is SGHRS and CDR2 YFSETQ. This CDR3 is CASRQGQPNSPLHF. The CDR3 DNA follows: TGCGCCAGCCGGCAGGGACAGCCAAATTCACCCCTCCACTTT.

This rearrangement joins TRBV2 to TRBJ2-5; D ambiguous. The germline V and J ends were trimmed by 10 bases and 5 bases, with 8 bases remaining between them. The CDR3 consists of 10 residues. Germline values: CDR1 SNHLY, CDR2 FYNNEI. CDR3 sequence reads: CATSFETQYF. In nucleotides, the CDR3 is TGTGCCACCTCGTTCGAGACCCAGTACTTC.

V is TRBV25-1 and J is TRBJ2-7; TRBD1 matches at 8 bases. The CDR3 spans 15 residues. The V gene's germline CDR1 is MGHDK and CDR2 SYGVNS. V lost 6 bases to trimming and J lost 2 bases; unmatched junction nucleotides: 9. Here the CDR3 DNA reads TGTGCCAGCAGGCCCACACAGGGGGTCACCTACGAGCAGTACTTC. It codes for CASRPTQGVTYEQYF.

Concerning this clone itself: The sample holds other DNA sequences that translate to the same CDR3. The chain couples TRBV29-1 to TRBJ2-5, with TRBD2 matching over 9 bases. V shed 6 bases, J shed 3 bases, and the junction held 5 bases outside the gene matches. CDR1 and CDR2 from the germline V gene are SQVTM and ANQGSEA. This CDR3 contains 13 residues. CDR3: CSVATSGEETQYF. DNA for the CDR3: TGCAGCGTCGCGACTAGCGGAGAAGAGACCCAGTACTTC. The complete variable domain, with remaining parts taken from reference TRBV29-1 and TRBJ2-5, reads SAVISQKPSRDICQRGTSLTIQCQVDSQVTMMFWYRQQPGQSLTLIATANQGSEATYESGFVIDKFPISRPNLTFSTLTVSNMSPEDSSIYLCSVATSGEETQYFGPGTRLLVL.

The V and J genes are TRBV19 and TRBJ1-6; 7 bases match TRBD1. This CDR3 is built from 14 residues. Losses at the gene ends were 5 bases for V and 10 bases for J; bases not matched to a gene: 8. From germline, CDR1 is LNHDA and CDR2 SQIVND (reference sequence). CDR3 nucleotides: TGTGCCAGTAGTCCAGACAGGGCAAGATCACCCCTCCACTTT. It codes for CASSPDRARSPLHF.

The chain combines TRBV4-2 with TRBJ1-5; D remains unclear. The CDR3 is made up of 15 amino acids. The V gene's germline CDR1 is LGHNA and CDR2 YNFKEQ. Trimming took 0 bases from V and 0 from J, leaving 6 bases between them. The CDR3 region has the DNA TGTGCCAGCAGCCAAGATCAGTATAGCAATCAGCCCCAGCATTTT. Encoded protein: CASSQDQYSNQPQHF.

The gene calls are TRBV6-1 and TRBJ2-2; perhaps TRBD1 as D (5 bases). Trimming cost V 6 bases and J 5 bases, with 13 bases left between them. The CDR3 totals 14 residues. Germline CDR1 MNHNS, CDR2 SASEGT. This CDR3 is CASRGLAGTGELFF. DNA of the CDR3: TGTGCCAGCAGGGGGCTGGCAGGGACCGGGGAGCTGTTTTTT.

This clone was recorded a few times. V is TRBV28 and J is TRBJ1-3; a weak D match, TRBD1 (5 bases). V lost 1 base, J lost 8 bases, and 12 bases lay in between. Per the germline V gene, CDR1 is MDHEN and CDR2 is SYDVKM. The CDR3 has 14 residues. Here the CDR3 DNA reads TGTGCCAGCAGTTTATCTTGGGGGGGAGACACCATATATTTT. It specifies CASSLSWGGDTIYF.

The chain uses TRBV5-5 and TRBJ1-1; TRBD1 matches 9 bases. This CDR3 region has 15 residues. V shed 6 bases and J 1 base; nucleotides not matched to a gene: 7. CDR1 and CDR2 (germline): SGHKS, YYEKEE (reference sequence). The CDR3 nucleotides are TGTGCCAGCACCATACAGGGGGCCGGGAACACTGAAGCTTTCTTT. This encodes CASTIQGAGNTEAFF.

This chain joins TRBV23-1 and TRBJ2-2; D is undetermined. TRBV23-1 is reported as an ORF; its role is uncertain. Trimming took 4 bases from V and 0 from J, leaving 9 bases between them. The CDR3 consists of 15 residues. DNA for the CDR3: TGCGCCAGCAGTCGAGAGGTGGCGAACACCGGGGAGCTGTTTTTT. It translates to CASSREVANTGELFF.

This chain joins TRBV21-1 and TRBJ2-3; the DNA was not used to check the table's D call, TRBD2. TRBV21-1 is labeled a pseudogene. The length of the CDR3 is 15 residues. The CDR3 DNA sequence: TGTGCCAGCAGCAGGAAAGGGAGGTTCCGGGATACGCAGTATTTT. Its protein product is CASSRKGRFRDTQYF.

This rearrangement joins TRBV12-5 to TRBJ2-6, with D uncertain. CDR3 length: 13 amino acids. Germline V gene sequence: CDR1 LGHNT, CDR2 FRNRAP. Trimming took off 8 bases at V and 0 bases at J, with 5 bases between the two ends. CDR3 sequence: CASSNSGANVLTF. CDR3 nucleotide sequence: TGTGCTAGTTCAAACTCTGGGGCCAACGTCCTGACTTTC.

The chain has TRBV18 and TRBJ1-1; 8 bases align to TRBD1. CDR3 length equals 16 residues. Germline assignment: CDR1 KGHSH and CDR2 LQKENI. V lost 5 bases, J lost 1 base, and 9 bases stayed unmatched. DNA for the CDR3: TGTGCCAGCTCAGCAACAGGGGGAAGGACGAACACTGAAGCTTTCTTT. Translated, it gives CASSATGGRTNTEAFF.

The chain joins TRBV5-4 to TRBJ2-1; 10 bases are a match to TRBD2. This CDR3 is built from 16 residues. Trimming removed 4 bases from V and 6 bases from J; junction bases left unmatched: 10. In germline, CDR1 is SGHNT, CDR2 YYREEE (reference sequence). CDR3 nucleotides: TGTGCCAGCAGCCCATCGTTACTAGCGGGGTTCAATGAGCAGTTCTTC. This translates into CASSPSLLAGFNEQFF. Supplemented by reference TRBV5-4 and TRBJ2-1, the full variable domain reads ETGVTQSPTHLIKTRGQQVTLRCSSQSGHNTVSWYQQALGQGPQFIFQYYREEENGRGNFPPRFSGLQFPNYSSELNVNALELDDSALYLCASSPSLLAGFNEQFFGPGTRLTVL.

This sequence joins TRBV7-8 and TRBJ1-5; D gene ambiguous. This CDR3 contains 14 residues. Per germline, CDR1 SGHVS and CDR2 FQNEAQ. The V and J ends lost 2 bases and 4 bases respectively, with 9 bases between them. For the CDR3, the DNA is TGTGCCAGCAGCTTAACAGACGGAAATCAGCCCCAGCATTTT. Translation gives CASSLTDGNQPQHF.

The rearrangement links TRBV27 to TRBJ1-2; 8 bases align to TRBD1. The germline V gene has CDR1 MNHEY and CDR2 SMNVEV (reference sequence). Losses at the gene ends were 3 bases for V and 8 bases for J; bases not matched to a gene: 8. The CDR3 covers 14 residues. CDR3 nucleotide sequence: TGTGCCAGCAGTTTTAGTAGACAGGGGCACGGCTACACCTTC. Its translation is CASSFSRQGHGYTF.

The rearrangement links TRBV4-2 to TRBJ2-3; no clear D gene. Germline V gene lookup returns CDR1 LGHNA and CDR2 YNFKEQ. The CDR3 is 15 amino acids. The germline V and J ends were trimmed by 3 bases and 1 base, with 11 bases remaining between them. The CDR3 DNA sequence: TGTGCCAGCAGCCACGGCGGCAGCCGCACAGATACGCAGTATTTT. It encodes CASSHGGSRTDTQYF.

The CDR3: CASSPNLAGTYEQYF. CDR3 bases: TGTGCCAGCAGCCCGAATCTGGCAGGGACCTACGAGCAGTACTTC. J is TRBJ2-7 and V is TRBV7-9; D is perhaps TRBD1 (5 bases). Germline V gives CDR1 SEHNR, CDR2 FQNEAQ (reference sequence). The CDR3 is 15 residues long. Trimming took 5 bases from V and 2 from J, leaving 16 bases between them. Drawing the rest from reference TRBV7-9 and TRBJ2-7, the complete variable domain is DTGVSQNPRHKITKRGQNVTFRCDPISEHNRLYWYRQTLGQGPEFLTYFQNEAQLEKSRLLSDRFSAERPKGSFSTLEIQRTEQGDSAMYLCASSPNLAGTYEQYFGPGTRLTVT.

The CDR3 spells CASSATGYNSPLHF. CDR3 in DNA: TGTGCCAGCAGCGCGACAGGGTATAATTCACCCCTCCACTTT. V usage is TRBV13 and J usage is TRBJ1-6; 7 bases are shared with TRBD1. The CDR3 length is 14 residues. Germline V gene data show CDR1 as PRHDT and CDR2 as FYEKMQ (reference sequence). J was trimmed by 4 bases and V by 5 bases; bases with no gene match: 2.